A selection of T cell receptor beta chains follows, all from one sample in a study of blood T cell repertoires in COVID-19. Produced via immunoSEQ multiplex PCR; TCRdb's table is partial and in-frame only. The sample comprises roughly 150,000 clones, 75% to 90% of which are singletons, and about 4% rests with the top ten. The sequenced sample consisted of PBMCs or T cells enriched from blood (not recorded which). These receptors were taken from a man aged 50 to 60 in a cohort exposed to, infected with or recovered from COVID-19 (not recorded which). Each CDR3 is given with its conserved first and last residue. D genes are given only for firm matches. The size field is filled for only some rows; it gives once, few, many or a size class.

J	V	size	D	CDR3	DNA
TRBJ2-3	TRBV28	once	TRBD1	CASSWGTGGAADTQYF	TGTGCCAGCAGTTGGGGGACAGGGGGCGCGGCAGATACGCAGTATTTT
TRBJ2-1	TRBV6-5	.	.	CASSYSPRSYNEQFF	TGTGCCAGCAGTTACTCCCCAAGGAGCTACAATGAGCAGTTCTTC
TRBJ1-1	TRBV30	.	.	CAWSHPNTEAFF	TGTGCCTGGAGTCATCCGAACACTGAAGCTTTCTTT
TRBJ2-7	TRBV11-2	.	TRBD1	CASSLSPGGSYEQYF	TGTGCCAGCAGCTTAAGTCCAGGGGGCTCCTACGAGCAGTACTTC
TRBJ2-3	TRBV30	.	.	CAWSVPLQRNTDTQYF	TGTGCCTGGAGTGTCCCCCTGCAGCGGAACACAGATACGCAGTATTTT
TRBJ2-1	TRBV29-1	.	.	CSGGGLVSNEQFF	TGCAGCGGCGGCGGACTTGTTTCCAATGAGCAGTTCTTC
TRBJ1-1	TRBV5-1	.	.	CASRPQPTNTEAFF	TGCGCCAGCAGGCCACAGCCCACGAACACTGAAGCTTTCTTT
TRBJ1-5	TRBV30	.	.	CAWTLGGNSNQPQHF	TGTGCCTGGACCCTCGGAGGGAATAGCAATCAGCCCCAGCATTTT
TRBJ1-5	TRBV5-6	.	.	CASSFYRVGNQPQHF	TGTGCCAGCAGCTTCTACAGGGTCGGAAATCAGCCCCAGCATTTT
TRBJ2-1	TRBV11-3	once	TRBD2	CASSLRLAGESNEQFF	TGTGCCAGCAGCCTAAGACTAGCGGGGGAGTCCAATGAGCAGTTCTTC
TRBJ1-1	TRBV5-1	few	.	CASSLTGLYTEAFF	TGCGCCAGCAGCTTGACAGGGCTTTACACTGAAGCTTTCTTT
TRBJ1-2	TRBV6-1	many	.	CASSEGLGDTYGYTF	TGTGCCAGCAGTGAAGGATTGGGGGACACCTATGGCTACACCTTC
TRBJ1-1	TRBV10-2	few	.	CASSEVLGNTEAFF	TGCGCCAGCAGTGAGGTACTGGGCAACACTGAAGCTTTCTTT
TRBJ1-4	TRBV7-6	.	.	CASSLEGREPARLSNEKLFF	TGTGCCAGCAGCTTAGAGGGCAGGGAACCCGCCCGCCTATCTAATGAAAAACTGTTTTTT
TRBJ1-4	TRBV3-1/TRBV3-2	once	TRBD1	CASSPRDRDEKLFF	TGTGCCAGCAGCCCCCGGGACAGGGATGAAAAACTGTTTTTT
TRBJ1-2	TRBV10-2	.	.	CASSEQGPNYGYTF	TGCGCCAGCAGTGAACAGGGACCTAACTATGGCTACACCTTC
TRBJ2-2	TRBV10-2	.	.	CATRWGPGELFF	TGCGCCACTCGGTGGGGCCCCGGGGAGCTGTTTTTT
TRBJ2-3	TRBV24-1	.	.	CATEGHTTDTQYF	TGTGCCACCGAAGGACACACCACAGATACGCAGTATTTT
TRBJ1-1	TRBV9	.	.	CASSVNEGTEAFF	TGTGCCAGCAGCGTAAACGAGGGCACTGAAGCTTTCTTT
TRBJ2-2	TRBV4-3	.	.	CASSQRRVVNTGELFF	TGCGCCAGCAGCCAACGACGGGTAGTGAACACCGGGGAGCTGTTTTTT
TRBJ2-5	TRBV28	.	TRBD2	CASSLRTSGRETQYF	TGTGCCAGCAGTTTAAGGACTAGCGGGAGGGAGACCCAGTACTTC
TRBJ1-2	TRBV25-1	few	TRBD1	CASSGTGVVGYTF	TGTGCCAGCAGTGGGACAGGGGTCGTTGGCTACACCTTC
TRBJ1-2	TRBV10-3	.	.	CAISESSLFRTNYGYTF	TGTGCCATCAGTGAGTCGAGTCTTTTCAGGACTAACTATGGCTACACCTTC
TRBJ2-1	TRBV27	.	.	CASSLVAYNEQFF	TGTGCCAGTTCATTGGTAGCCTACAATGAGCAGTTCTTC
TRBJ2-7	TRBV27	.	TRBD1	CASSLRQGIYEQYF	TGTGCCAGCAGTTTGCGACAGGGTATCTACGAGCAGTACTTC
TRBJ2-3	TRBV5-5	.	.	CASSPQDTQYF	TGTGCCAGCAGCCCCCAAGATACGCAGTATTTT
TRBJ2-1	TRBV27	.	TRBD2	CASGIGEGGRNEQFF	TGTGCCAGCGGGATCGGGGAGGGAGGTCGCAATGAGCAGTTCTTC
TRBJ2-2	TRBV6-5	.	.	CASSNRAGTGELFF	TGTGCCAGCAGTAACCGAGCGGGCACCGGGGAGCTGTTTTTT
TRBJ1-5	TRBV19	once	TRBD1	CASRTAGGRDNQPQHF	TGTGCCAGTAGGACAGCAGGGGGCCGAGACAATCAGCCCCAGCATTTT
TRBJ1-5	TRBV6-1	few	.	CASSEITDFAAQPQHF	TGTGCCAGCAGTGAAATAACGGACTTTGCGGCTCAGCCCCAGCATTTT
TRBJ2-7	TRBV27	.	TRBD1	CASRRNRDRGVDEQYF	TGTGCCAGCAGACGCAATAGGGACAGGGGAGTAGACGAGCAGTACTTC
TRBJ1-5	TRBV6-2/TRBV6-3	.	TRBD1	CASSEWTGNQPQHF	TGTGCCAGCAGTGAGTGGACAGGAAATCAGCCCCAGCATTTT
TRBJ2-3	TRBV7-9	.	TRBD1	CASSLRGQEDTQYF	TGTGCCAGCAGCTTAAGGGGGCAGGAGGATACGCAGTATTTT
TRBJ2-7	TRBV10-2	.	TRBD2	CASSESAGGIYEQYF	TGCGCCAGCAGTGAGTCGGCGGGGGGGATCTACGAGCAGTACTTC
TRBJ1-6	TRBV30	.	.	CAWSPQRGSYNSPLHF	TGTGCCTGGAGTCCACAAAGGGGATCCTATAATTCACCCCTCCACTTT
TRBJ1-1	TRBV29-1	.	.	CSARTVSVNTEAFF	TGCAGCGCCCGGACAGTATCGGTGAACACTGAAGCTTTCTTT
TRBJ2-7	TRBV9	.	TRBD2	CASSAHEAGFYEQYF	TGTGCCAGCAGCGCCCATGAAGCGGGATTCTACGAGCAGTACTTC
TRBJ2-7	TRBV6-2/TRBV6-3	.	.	CASSDQGFRNEQYF	TGTGCCAGCAGTGACCAGGGGTTTAGGAACGAGCAGTACTTC
TRBJ2-7	TRBV7-9	.	.	CASSFNYEQYF	TGTGCCAGCAGTTTCAACTACGAGCAGTACTTC
TRBJ2-7	TRBV7-9	.	.	CATTEKTDRFYEQYF	TGTGCCACGACAGAAAAAACCGACAGGTTCTACGAGCAGTACTTC
TRBJ2-4	TRBV3-1/TRBV3-2	.	.	CASSQFNLAKNIQYF	TGTGCCAGCAGCCAATTTAATTTAGCCAAAAACATTCAGTACTTC
TRBJ1-2	TRBV4-1	once	.	CASSRTEGAVGGYTF	TGCGCCAGCAGCCGAACGGAAGGGGCCGTGGGGGGCTACACCTTC
TRBJ1-2	TRBV5-4	.	.	CASSANYGYTF	TGTGCCAGCAGCGCGAACTATGGCTACACCTTC
TRBJ2-1	TRBV19	.	TRBD1	CASSIAGTGVFNEQFF	TGTGCCAGTAGTATAGCCGGGACAGGGGTGTTTAATGAGCAGTTCTTC
TRBJ2-1	TRBV20-1	.	TRBD2	CSASRLAVEQFF	TGCAGTGCTAGTCGGCTAGCGGTTGAGCAGTTCTTC
TRBJ1-2	TRBV4-1	.	.	CASSRTGGANYGYTF	TGCGCCAGCAGCCGAACCGGGGGGGCGAACTATGGCTACACCTTC
TRBJ1-2	TRBV4-1	.	TRBD1	CASSQDLVDRGYGYTF	TGCGCCAGCAGCCAAGATCTTGTGGACAGGGGCTATGGCTACACCTTC